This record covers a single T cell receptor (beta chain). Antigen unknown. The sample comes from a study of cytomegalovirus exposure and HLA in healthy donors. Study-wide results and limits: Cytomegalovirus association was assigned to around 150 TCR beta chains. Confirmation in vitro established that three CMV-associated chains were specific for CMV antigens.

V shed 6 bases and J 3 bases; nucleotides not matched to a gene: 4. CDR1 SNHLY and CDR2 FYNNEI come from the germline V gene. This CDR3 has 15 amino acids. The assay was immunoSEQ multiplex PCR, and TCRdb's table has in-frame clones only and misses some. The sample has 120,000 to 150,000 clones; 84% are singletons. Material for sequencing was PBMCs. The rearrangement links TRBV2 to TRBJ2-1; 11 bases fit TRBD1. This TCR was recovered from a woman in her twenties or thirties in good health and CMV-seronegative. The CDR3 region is CASSPGTGGYNEQFF. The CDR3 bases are TGTGCCAGCAGCCCCGGGACAGGGGGCTACAATGAGCAGTTCTTC.